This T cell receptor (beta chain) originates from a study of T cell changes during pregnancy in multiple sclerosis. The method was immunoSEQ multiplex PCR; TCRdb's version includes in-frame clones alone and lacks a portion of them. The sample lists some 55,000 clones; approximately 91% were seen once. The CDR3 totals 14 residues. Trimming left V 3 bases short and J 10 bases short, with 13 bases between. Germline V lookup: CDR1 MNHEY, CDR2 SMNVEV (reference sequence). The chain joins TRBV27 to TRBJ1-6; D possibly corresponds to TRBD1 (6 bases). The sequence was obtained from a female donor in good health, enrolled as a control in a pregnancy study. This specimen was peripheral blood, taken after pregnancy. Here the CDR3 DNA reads TGTGCCAGCAGTTTGGAACAGGGAAGCTCACCCCTCCACTTT. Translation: CASSLEQGSSPLHF.